This T cell receptor beta chain appears in the sequencing data of a study of cytomegalovirus exposure and HLA in healthy donors. This clone was counted a single time. TCRdb's table, derived via immunoSEQ multiplex PCR, lists solely in-frame clones and lacks some. This table has more than 95,000 clones, roughly 88% appearing once. CDR3 size: 15 residues. Trimming stripped 4 bases from V and 5 bases from J, with 17 bases between. From germline, CDR1 is MNHEY and CDR2 SVGAGI. The sequence derives from a man aged 18 to 29 in good health and CMV-seronegative. Specimen: PBMCs. The rearrangement joins TRBV6-5 to TRBJ1-1; possible D gene TRBD1, 6 bases. The CDR3 here is CASSWTSERGTEAFF. The CDR3 region has the DNA TGTGCCAGCAGTTGGACATCGGAAAGGGGGACTGAAGCTTTCTTT.